These 14 T cell receptor beta chains were all obtained from the same sample, sequenced in a study of blood T cell repertoires in COVID-19. Sequenced by immunoSEQ multiplex PCR; TCRdb stores in-frame clones only, minus some. The data contain 150,000 to 200,000 clones, about 87% of them singletons. The specimen sequenced was peripheral blood. These receptors were collected from a woman aged 45-65 years with acute or convalescent COVID-19.

The V gene is TRBV20-1, the J gene TRBJ1-1; no clear D gene. The CDR3 extends over 11 amino acids. Germline V gene data show CDR1 as DFQATT and CDR2 as SNEGSKA (reference sequence). Trimming removed 4 bases at V and 4 bases at J, with 7 bases between. The CDR3 nucleotides are TGCAGTGCTACCGGGATCACTGAAGCTTTCTTT. Translation gives CSATGITEAFF.

This clone was counted a few times. The genes are TRBV19 and TRBJ1-1, with 7 nucleotides matching TRBD1. V lost 7 bases to trimming and J lost 5 bases; unmatched junction nucleotides: 13. The CDR3 has 15 amino acids. CDR1 is LNHDA, CDR2 SQIVND, per germline (reference sequence). CDR3 sequence (DNA): TGTGCCAGTACCCTTAAGCGAGGGGGCAGTACTGAAGCTTTCTTT. Translation: CASTLKRGGSTEAFF.

The chain has TRBV12-3 or TRBV12-4 and TRBJ1-5; D unresolved. This CDR3 has 13 amino acids. Deletions cut 6 bases from V and 1 base from J, with 7 bases between. The CDR3 region is CASSVRSNQPQHF. In nucleotides, the CDR3 is TGTGCCAGCAGCGTGAGGAGCAATCAGCCCCAGCATTTT.

The chain couples TRBV4-1 to TRBJ2-3, with 10 nucleotides matching TRBD2. Trimming took 1 base from V and 5 from J; bases not matched to a gene: 9. CDR1 MGHRA and CDR2 YSYEKL come from the germline V gene. This CDR3 spans 17 amino acids. CDR3 in amino acids: CASSQAPSGTSVDTQYF. Written as DNA, the CDR3 is TGCGCCAGCAGCCAAGCCCCAAGCGGGACTAGCGTAGATACGCAGTATTTT.

The gene calls are TRBV25-1 and TRBJ2-1; maybe TRBD2 (7 bases). CDR1 is MGHDK and CDR2 is SYGVNS in the germline V gene. V was shortened by 2 bases and J by 4 bases, with 15 bases between the two germline ends. The CDR3 consists of 16 residues. For the CDR3, the DNA is TGTGCCAGCAGTGAAACCGCCAGGGGAGGGTACAATGAGCAGTTCTTC. This sequence encodes CASSETARGGYNEQFF.

In DNA, the CDR3 is TGCAGCGTTGCGGGACAGGCGAACACTGAAGCTTTCTTT. This translates into CSVAGQANTEAFF. J is TRBJ1-1 and V is TRBV29-1, with 8 bases fitting TRBD1. Germline V CDR1 and CDR2: SQVTM, ANQGSEA. The CDR3 totals 13 residues. After removal of 4 bases from V and 1 base from J, the junction contained 2 bases not matched to a gene. The full variable domain, in which reference TRBV29-1 and TRBJ1-1 provide the parts outside the CDR3, is SAVISQKPSRDICQRGTSLTIQCQVDSQVTMMFWYRQQPGQSLTLIATANQGSEATYESGFVIDKFPISRPNLTFSTLTVSNMSPEDSSIYLCSVAGQANTEAFFGQGTRLTVV.

CDR3 nucleotides: TGTGCCAGCAGCGTTCTCCTAGCGGGGTACAATGAGCAGTTCTTC. Translated, it gives CASSVLLAGYNEQFF. This chain uses TRBV9 with TRBJ2-1; 9 bases match TRBD2. The CDR3 is made up of 15 amino acids. CDR1 is SGDLS and CDR2 is YYNGEE in the germline V gene. The trim removed 2 bases at V and 4 bases at J, leaving 4 bases unmatched.

J is TRBJ1-5 and V is TRBV7-2; D unclear. The V and J ends lost 5 bases and 3 bases respectively, with 5 bases between them. Germline values: CDR1 SGHTA, CDR2 FQGNSA. This CDR3 is 12 amino acids long. In DNA, the CDR3 is TGTGCCAGCAGCGAGTACAATCAGCCCCAGCATTTT. Amino acids: CASSEYNQPQHF.

The chain is built from TRBV19 and TRBJ1-2; 10 bases agree with TRBD1. V shed 4 bases, J shed 5 bases, and the junction held 7 bases outside the gene matches. Germline CDR1 LNHDA, CDR2 SQIVND (reference sequence). The CDR3 extends over 15 amino acids. The CDR3 sequence is CASSTGQGPGYGYTF. The CDR3 region has the DNA TGTGCCAGTAGTACGGGACAGGGGCCAGGGTATGGCTACACCTTC.

This clone was seen a single time. The gene calls are TRBV3-1 (or the pseudogene TRBV3-2) and TRBJ2-7, with 8 bases identical to TRBD1. The germline V gene has CDR1 LGHDT and CDR2 YNNKEL (reference sequence). The V gene end was trimmed by 5 bases and the J gene end by 2 bases; junction bases not matched to a gene: 2. CDR3 length: 13 amino acids. The DNA of the CDR3 is TGTGCCAGCAGCTTACAGGGGGCCTACGAGCAGTACTTC. It encodes CASSLQGAYEQYF.

The table lists this clone with a count of one. This sample also contains other DNA sequences that code for the same CDR3. This chain uses TRBV12-3 or TRBV12-4 with TRBJ2-7, with 7 bases lining up with TRBD2. With 3 bases clipped from V and 4 bases from J, the junction kept 0 bases outside the gene matches. The CDR3 has 12 amino acids. CDR3 protein: CASSFGGYEQYF. The CDR3 bases are TGTGCCAGCAGTTTCGGGGGGTACGAGCAGTACTTC.

The genes are TRBV7-2 and TRBJ1-1; D uncertain. This CDR3 is built from 15 residues. Germline V CDR1 and CDR2: SGHTA, FQGNSA. V was shortened by 5 bases and J by 1 base, with 14 bases between the two germline ends. The CDR3 reads CASSPPRGSNTEAFF. Written as DNA, the CDR3 is TGTGCCAGCAGCCCCCCTCGCGGTTCGAACACTGAAGCTTTCTTT.

This clone was picked up one time. The chain uses TRBV7-2 and TRBJ1-2, with 8 bases that match TRBD1. The germline CDR1 and CDR2 sequences are SGHTA and FQGNSA. With 0 bases clipped from V and 8 bases from J, the junction kept 5 bases outside the gene matches. CDR3 size: 14 residues. In DNA form, the CDR3 reads TGTGCCAGCAGCTTAGCGCCCACAGGGGGGGGCTACACCTTC. Its protein product is CASSLAPTGGGYTF.

This chain links TRBV11-3 with TRBJ2-7; 8 bases fit TRBD1. V lost 4 bases to trimming and J lost 9 bases; unmatched junction nucleotides: 5. This CDR3 comprises 12 residues. Germline assignment: CDR1 SGHNT and CDR2 YENEEA. CDR3 amino acids: CASSYQGARQYF. CDR3 coding DNA: TGTGCCAGCAGCTATCAGGGGGCCAGGCAGTACTTC.